This T cell receptor beta chain comes out of a study of blood T cell repertoires in COVID-19. At the level of the study: Specimens from acute and convalescent COVID-19 originated in the United States, Italy and Spain. From T cells, B-cell-depleted T cells, or PBMCs came the material, which was cDNA or gDNA.

The CDR3 spans 15 residues. Per the germline V gene, CDR1 is SGHAT and CDR2 is FQNNGV. With 1 base clipped from V and 5 bases from J, the junction kept 2 bases outside the gene matches. Per the study methods: Researchers report that nucleated cell counts were estimated from reference gene primer amplification. Some clones are missing from TCRdb's copy, which holds only in-frame ones; the method was immunoSEQ multiplex PCR. V and J calls and clone size are those listed in that table; D and trimming were worked out from the DNA. The table has just over 90,000 clones, about 77% seen once; the top ten hold approximately 15%.

The chain employs TRBV11-2 and TRBJ2-5, with 12 bases matching TRBD2. Source material: peripheral blood. The source of this sequence is a human donor in a cohort sampled during active COVID-19. The CDR3 DNA sequence: TGTGCCAGCAGCTTAGGTGGGACTAGCGGGGAGACCCAGTACTTC. Translation gives CASSLGGTSGETQYF.